A single sample gave rise to the 14 T cell receptor beta chains below, sequenced in a study of T-cell memory formation after mild COVID-19. Using its own MiXCR run on the 5' RACE reads, TCRdb lists one record per CDR3 protein. The table has over 250,000 distinct CDR3 sequences, approximately 16% seen once. Sequencing was done on a sample of PBMCs or a T cell subset sorted from them (not recorded which). These receptors were collected from a man aged 18 to 29 who had mild COVID-19 (a few samples of this study predate the infection). Cell type and time point are not known.

This clonotype has more than one count but fewer than ten. The rearrangement links TRBV20-1 to TRBJ1-1, with a tentative D call TRBD1 (5 bases). Germline-derived CDR1 and CDR2 are DFQATT and SNEGSKA (reference sequence). The ends were cut back, 6 bases at V and 0 bases at J, with 8 bases in the middle. The CDR3 is 12 residues long. CDR3 DNA: TGCAGTGCCCGAGGGGTGAACACTGAAGCTTTCTTT. Translation: CSARGVNTEAFF.

At least ten counts were recorded for this clonotype. The V call is TRBV4-1, the J call TRBJ1-1; TRBD1 matches at 7 bases. This CDR3 is built from 15 residues. Germline V lookup: CDR1 MGHRA, CDR2 YSYEKL. J gave up 4 bases and V 3 bases, and 8 bases lay outside the gene matches. The CDR3 loop is CASSHSRQGGTEAFF. The CDR3 DNA reads TGCGCCAGCAGCCACAGTAGACAGGGAGGCACTGAAGCTTTCTTT.

This clonotype appeared many times. The chain is built from TRBV15 and TRBJ2-7; D uncertain. Germline values: CDR1 LNHNV, CDR2 YYDKDF (reference sequence). The CDR3 is made up of 13 amino acids. The V end lost 4 bases, the J end lost 2 bases, and 9 bases lay between the germline ends. The CDR3 here is CATSTGLAYEQYV. The CDR3 DNA follows: TGTGCCACCAGCACGGGCTTGGCCTACGAGCAGTACGTC.

This clonotype was counted a few times. The chain carries TRBV7-2 and TRBJ1-4; D not resolved. V lost 0 bases, J lost 0 bases, and 5 bases lay in between. The CDR3 spans 15 residues. Germline CDR1 and CDR2: SGHTA and FQGNSA. CDR3 nucleotides: TGTGCCAGCAGCTTAGCGGCAGCAACTAATGAAAAACTGTTTTTT. This gives the protein CASSLAAATNEKLFF.

The rearrangement joins TRBV20-1 to TRBJ1-1; 7 bases map to TRBD1. The length of the CDR3 is 15 residues. The junction had 4 bases not matched to a gene; V was cut back by 0 bases and J by 0 bases. Germline CDR1 reads DFQATT; CDR2 reads SNEGSKA (reference sequence). In DNA form, the CDR3 reads TGCAGTGCTAGAGATGCGGGACAGTTGAACACTGAAGCTTTCTTT. Its translation is CSARDAGQLNTEAFF.

The CDR3 nucleotides read TGTGCCACGGGGGGACAGGGCCCCTACAATGAGCAGTTCTTC. Translating it yields CATGGQGPYNEQFF. V and J are TRBV24-1 and TRBJ2-1, with TRBD1 matching 9 bases. The CDR3 sequence is 14 residues long. Trimming removed 10 bases from V and 2 bases from J; junction bases left unmatched: 5. Germline lookup yields CDR1 KGHDR and CDR2 SFDVKD.

The chain carries TRBV5-4 and TRBJ2-1; TRBD1 is a possible D gene (5 bases). V lost 2 bases, J lost 8 bases, and 8 bases lay in between. The CDR3 is made up of 12 amino acids. CDR1 and CDR2 (germline): SGHNT, YYREEE (reference sequence). The CDR3 reads CASSLDRHEQFF. The CDR3 DNA sequence: TGTGCCAGCAGCTTAGACAGACATGAGCAGTTCTTC.

In nucleotides, the CDR3 is TGTGCCAGCAGCTCCCCCGATCAGAGGACCGGGGAGCTGTTTTTT. This codes for CASSSPDQRTGELFF. The chain is built from TRBV5-6 and TRBJ2-2; no clear D gene. With 3 bases removed from V and 5 bases from J, the gap between germline ends came to 14 bases. Germline assignment: CDR1 SGHDT and CDR2 YYEEEE. This CDR3 contains 15 residues.

A few counts support this clonotype. V usage is TRBV29-1 and J usage is TRBJ2-5; D not certain. The CDR3 consists of 13 residues. Germline V gene data show CDR1 as SQVTM and CDR2 as ANQGSEA. The V end lost 3 bases, the J end lost 2 bases, and 10 bases lay between the germline ends. CDR3 sequence (DNA): TGCAGCGTTGACCCGGCGACTCAAGAGACCCAGTACTTC. Translation: CSVDPATQETQYF.

This clonotype was counted only a few times. This rearrangement joins TRBV7-2 to TRBJ2-4, with D perhaps being TRBD1 or TRBD2 (5 bases each). The CDR3 totals 13 residues. Germline loops: CDR1 SGHTA, CDR2 FQGNSA. Trimming took off 7 bases at V and 6 bases at J, with 13 bases between the two ends. As DNA, the CDR3 is TGTGCCAGCACCTTGGGGGTGGGAAACATTCAGTACTTC. This sequence encodes CASTLGVGNIQYF.

This rearrangement joins TRBV12-3 or TRBV12-4 to TRBJ1-5; no clear D gene. Trimming stripped 5 bases from V and 2 bases from J, with 10 bases between. This CDR3 contains 14 residues. The CDR3 region has the DNA TGTGCCAGCAGTCAACCTGGGGGCAATCAGCCCCAGCATTTT. It encodes CASSQPGGNQPQHF.

The J gene is TRBJ2-7, the V gene TRBV6-5; D tentatively fits TRBD1 or TRBD2 (5 bases each). The CDR3 covers 14 residues. V was trimmed by 6 bases and J by 4 bases, leaving 16 bases between them. CDR1 and CDR2 (germline): MNHEY, SVGAGI. The CDR3 nucleotides are TGTGCCAGCAGCCAACCGGGACCTCCTTACGAGCAGTACTTC. Translated: CASSQPGPPYEQYF.

The chain joins TRBV7-9 to TRBJ2-4; D is possibly TRBD2 (5 bases). Trimming took 8 bases from V and 3 from J, leaving 11 bases between them. CDR1 and CDR2 from the germline V gene are SEHNR and FQNEAQ (reference sequence). The CDR3 contains 13 residues. CDR3 bases: TGTGCCAGCGAGGGAGCGAACAAAAACATTCAGTACTTC. This translates into CASEGANKNIQYF.

Only a few counts were recorded for this clonotype. The chain has TRBV12-3 or TRBV12-4 and TRBJ1-6; a possible D gene is TRBD1 (6 bases). The CDR3 extends over 15 amino acids. V was trimmed by 5 bases and J by 8 bases, leaving 16 bases between them. DNA of the CDR3: TGTGCCAGCAGTCCCAACAGGGTGCCGGATTCACCCCTCCACTTT. It translates to CASSPNRVPDSPLHF.